This record looks at one T cell receptor (beta chain) sequence and its context. Patients in Seattle were enrolled during active infection, then followed longitudinally. This specimen belongs to a study of blood T cell repertoires in COVID-19. In the study overall: The United States, Italy and Spain provided the acute and convalescent COVID-19 samples.

Source study methods: Nucleated cell counts were estimated from reference gene primer amplification. Generated by immunoSEQ multiplex PCR, the TCRdb table keeps only in-frame clones and is missing some. From that table come the V and J calls and clone size; the DNA was used to work out D and trimming. The data contain approximately 250,000 clones, approximately 85% of them singletons. There are 15 residues in the CDR3. The J segment lost 5 bases and the V segment lost 3 bases, leaving 4 bases of the junction unmatched. From germline, CDR1 is KGHDR and CDR2 SFDVKD. The clonotype comes from a man aged 50 to 60 with COVID-19, enrolled during active disease. The specimen was peripheral blood. The chain uses TRBV24-1 and TRBJ1-5, with 9 bases fitting TRBD1. The chain's CDR3 is CATSDPRTGDQPQHF. The CDR3 DNA follows: TGTGCCACCAGTGATCCTCGGACAGGGGATCAGCCCCAGCATTTT.